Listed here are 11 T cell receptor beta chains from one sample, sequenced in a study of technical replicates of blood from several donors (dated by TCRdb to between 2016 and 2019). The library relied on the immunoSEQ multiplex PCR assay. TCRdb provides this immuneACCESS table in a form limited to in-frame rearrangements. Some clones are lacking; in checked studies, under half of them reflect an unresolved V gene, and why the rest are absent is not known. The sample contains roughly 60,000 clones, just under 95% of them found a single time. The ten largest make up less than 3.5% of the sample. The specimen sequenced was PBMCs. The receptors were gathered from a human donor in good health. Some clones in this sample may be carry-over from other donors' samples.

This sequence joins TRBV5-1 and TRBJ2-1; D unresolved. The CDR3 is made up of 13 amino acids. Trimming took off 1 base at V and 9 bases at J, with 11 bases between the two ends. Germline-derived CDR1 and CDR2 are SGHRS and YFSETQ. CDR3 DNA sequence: TGCGCCAGCAGCTTGTTAGCCCAGAGTGAGCAGTTCTTC. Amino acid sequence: CASSLLAQSEQFF. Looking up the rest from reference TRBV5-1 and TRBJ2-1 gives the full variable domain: KAGVTQTPRYLIKTRGQQVTLSCSPISGHRSVSWYQQTPGQGLQFLFEYFSETQRNKGNFPGRFSGRQFSNSRSEMNVSTLELGDSALYLCASSLLAQSEQFFGPGTRLTVL.

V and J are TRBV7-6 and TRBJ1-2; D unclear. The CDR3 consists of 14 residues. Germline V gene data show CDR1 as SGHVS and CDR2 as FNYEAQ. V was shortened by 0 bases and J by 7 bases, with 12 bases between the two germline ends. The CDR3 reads CASSLASGFGGYTF. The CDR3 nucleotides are TGTGCCAGCAGCTTAGCGAGCGGGTTCGGTGGCTACACCTTC.

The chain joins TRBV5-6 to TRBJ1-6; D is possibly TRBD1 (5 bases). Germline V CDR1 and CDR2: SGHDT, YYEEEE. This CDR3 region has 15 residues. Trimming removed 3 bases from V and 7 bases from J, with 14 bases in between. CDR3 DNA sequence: TGTGCCAGCAGCTCGGGGGTCGGGGGAAATTCACCCCTCCACTTT. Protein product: CASSSGVGGNSPLHF.

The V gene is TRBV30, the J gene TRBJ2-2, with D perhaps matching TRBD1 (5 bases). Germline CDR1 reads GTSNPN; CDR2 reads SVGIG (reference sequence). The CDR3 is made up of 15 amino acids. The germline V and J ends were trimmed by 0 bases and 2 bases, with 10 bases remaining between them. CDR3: CAWSVGRANTGELFF. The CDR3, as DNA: TGTGCCTGGAGTGTCGGCAGGGCTAACACCGGGGAGCTGTTTTTT.

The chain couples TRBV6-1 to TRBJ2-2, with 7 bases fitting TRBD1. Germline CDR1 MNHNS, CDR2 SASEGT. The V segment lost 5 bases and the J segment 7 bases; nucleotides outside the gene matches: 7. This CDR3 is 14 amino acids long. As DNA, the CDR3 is TGTGCCAGCAGTTCAGGGGGTGCGGGCGGGGAGCTGTTTTTT. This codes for CASSSGGAGGELFF.

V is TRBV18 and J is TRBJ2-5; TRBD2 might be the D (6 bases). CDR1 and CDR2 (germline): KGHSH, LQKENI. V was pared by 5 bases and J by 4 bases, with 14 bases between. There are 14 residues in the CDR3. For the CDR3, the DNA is TGTGCCAGCTCATCCCGACTAGGACCAGAGACCCAGTACTTC. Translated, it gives CASSSRLGPETQYF. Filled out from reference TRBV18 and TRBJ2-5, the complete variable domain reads NAGVMQNPRHLVRRRGQEARLRCSPMKGHSHVYWYRQLPEEGLKFMVYLQKENIIDESGMPKERFSAEFPKEGPSILRIQQVVRGDSAAYFCASSSRLGPETQYFGPGTRLLVL.

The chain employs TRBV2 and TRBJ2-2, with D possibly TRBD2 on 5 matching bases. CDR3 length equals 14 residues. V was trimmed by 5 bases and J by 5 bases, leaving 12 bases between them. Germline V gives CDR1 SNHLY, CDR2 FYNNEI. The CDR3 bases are TGTGCCAGCAGTTACCTAAGAGGGACCGGGGAGCTGTTTTTT. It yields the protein CASSYLRGTGELFF.

The CDR3 sequence: CASSRVQGSTEAFF. Written as DNA, the CDR3 is TGTGCCAGCAGTCGGGTACAGGGGAGCACTGAAGCTTTCTTT. The chain is built from TRBV11-2 and TRBJ1-1, with 7 bases fitting TRBD1. Losses at the gene ends were 6 bases for V and 4 bases for J; bases not matched to a gene: 8. This CDR3 spans 14 amino acids. Per germline, CDR1 SGHAT and CDR2 FQNNGV.

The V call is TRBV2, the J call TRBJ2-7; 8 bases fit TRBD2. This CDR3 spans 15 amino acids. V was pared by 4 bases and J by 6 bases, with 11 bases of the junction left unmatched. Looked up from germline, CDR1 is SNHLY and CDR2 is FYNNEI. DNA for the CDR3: TGTGCCAGCAGTGGGACTTTAGCGGGGACGAGCGAGCAGTACTTC. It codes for CASSGTLAGTSEQYF.

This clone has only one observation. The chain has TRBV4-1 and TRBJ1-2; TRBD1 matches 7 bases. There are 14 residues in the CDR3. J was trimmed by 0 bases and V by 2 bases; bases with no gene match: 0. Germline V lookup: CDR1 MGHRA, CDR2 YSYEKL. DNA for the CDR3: TGCGCCAGCAGCCAACAGGGGGCTAACTATGGCTACACCTTC. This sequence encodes CASSQQGANYGYTF.

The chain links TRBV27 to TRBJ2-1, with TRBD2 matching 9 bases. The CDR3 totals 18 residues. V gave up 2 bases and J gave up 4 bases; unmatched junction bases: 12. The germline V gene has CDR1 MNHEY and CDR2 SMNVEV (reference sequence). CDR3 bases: TGTGCCAGCAGTTTACCGGTTTCTAGCGGGACTCGATACAATGAGCAGTTCTTC. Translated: CASSLPVSSGTRYNEQFF.